These 28 T cell receptor beta chains were all obtained from the same sample, sequenced in a study of shared clonotypes between healthy human individuals. It was CD45RO-negative cells, positively selected for CCR7, that made up naive CD8 cells, with terminally differentiated effector memory CD45RA+ cells excluded. TCRdb's table, derived via immunoSEQ multiplex PCR, lists solely in-frame clones and lacks some. The table has about 2.1 million clones, just over 90% seen once. Sequenced material: naive CD8+ T cells from PBMCs. These receptor sequences come from a man in his late teens or twenties in good health. Some clones in this sample may be carry-over from other donors' samples.

The rearrangement links TRBV5-6 to TRBJ2-1; 10 bases are a match to TRBD2. Germline V CDR1 and CDR2: SGHDT, YYEEEE. V lost 0 bases to trimming and J lost 4 bases; unmatched junction nucleotides: 4. The CDR3 sequence is 16 residues long. CDR3 in amino acids: CASSLELAGRYNEQFF. As DNA, the CDR3 is TGTGCCAGCAGCTTGGAACTAGCGGGACGATACAATGAGCAGTTCTTC.

The chain carries TRBV7-9 and TRBJ2-1; TRBD1 aligns across 8 bases. The V gene's germline CDR1 is SEHNR and CDR2 FQNEAQ (reference sequence). The trim removed 3 bases at V and 7 bases at J, leaving 8 bases unmatched. The CDR3 totals 15 residues. The CDR3 is CASSFGPQGVNEQFF. DNA of the CDR3: TGTGCCAGCAGCTTTGGTCCACAGGGGGTGAATGAGCAGTTCTTC.

The CDR3 spells CSVETRGGSYEQYF. CDR3 nucleotides: TGCAGCGTGGAGACCCGCGGGGGCTCCTACGAGCAGTACTTC. This chain links TRBV29-1 with TRBJ2-7; the match to TRBD2 covers 7 bases. Germline V gene lookup returns CDR1 SQVTM and CDR2 ANQGSEA. The CDR3 loop spans 14 amino acids. The trim removed 6 bases at V and 0 bases at J, leaving 8 bases unmatched.

This chain connects TRBV9 to TRBJ2-3; D is possibly TRBD2 (6 bases). The germline CDR1 and CDR2 sequences are SGDLS and YYNGEE. V lost 2 bases and J 2 bases, leaving 15 bases between the germline ends. The CDR3 contains 16 residues. The CDR3 DNA reads as TGTGCCAGCAGCGTCAATCCCGGAGGGGACACAGATACGCAGTATTTT. Amino acids: CASSVNPGGDTDTQYF.

The chain couples TRBV15 to TRBJ2-3; no clear D. Germline CDR1 and CDR2: LNHNV and YYDKDF (reference sequence). Trimming shortened V by 5 bases and J by 5 bases, and 11 bases separated the two germline ends. The CDR3 spans 13 residues. The CDR3 DNA reads TGTGCCACCAGCCCCCGTAGGAAAGATACGCAGTATTTT. Its translation: CATSPRRKDTQYF.

The chain uses TRBV27 and TRBJ2-3; 8 nucleotides align to TRBD2. V was clipped by 2 bases and J by 8 bases; unmatched bases: 12. Germline loops: CDR1 MNHEY, CDR2 SMNVEV (reference sequence). The CDR3 consists of 16 residues. CDR3 in amino acids: CASSLTLAVGSTTQYF. The CDR3, as DNA: TGTGCCAGCAGTTTAACACTAGCGGTGGGGAGTACTACGCAGTATTTT.

The chain has TRBV10-3 and TRBJ2-1, with 7 bases identical to TRBD2. Germline values: CDR1 ENHRY, CDR2 SYGVKD. V lost 3 bases to trimming and J lost 8 bases; unmatched junction nucleotides: 13. This CDR3 has 16 amino acids. The CDR3 sequence: CAISELRREFLDEQFF. CDR3 coding DNA: TGTGCCATCAGTGAACTTAGGCGGGAGTTTCTCGATGAGCAGTTCTTC.

This sequence joins TRBV5-6 and TRBJ2-3; 9 nucleotides match TRBD2. The CDR3 loop spans 16 amino acids. Germline CDR1 is SGHDT and CDR2 is YYEEEE. Trimming cost V 4 bases and J 3 bases; bases outside gene matches: 9. CDR3 in amino acids: CASSISGSGVTDTQYF. CDR3 nucleotides: TGTGCCAGCAGCATTAGCGGGAGCGGTGTGACAGATACGCAGTATTTT.

The gene calls are TRBV6-1 and TRBJ1-1, with TRBD1 matching 7 bases. The germline V gene encodes CDR1 MNHNS and CDR2 SASEGT. The length of the CDR3 is 14 residues. The junction had 10 bases not matched to a gene; V was cut back by 11 bases and J by 1 base. This CDR3 is CASPQGGQNTEAFF. The CDR3 DNA follows: TGTGCCTCACCTCAGGGGGGGCAGAACACTGAAGCTTTCTTT.

The chain has TRBV5-4 and TRBJ1-1, with 8 bases aligning to TRBD1. The ends lost 4 bases at V and 1 base at J; junction bases unmatched: 6. The CDR3 has 15 amino acids. Germline V gene lookup returns CDR1 SGHNT and CDR2 YYREEE (reference sequence). The CDR3 bases are TGTGCCAGCAGCCAAGGACAGGGACCGAACACTGAAGCTTTCTTT. Its translation: CASSQGQGPNTEAFF.

Worth noting for this clone: At one of its ends the junction is not consistent with the germline gene, which may arise from a read error. At the DNA level, this CDR3 is encoded by other sequences in the same sample as well. The CDR3 is CASSYSVGESSYEQYF. CDR3 DNA: TGTGCCAGCAGTTACTCGGTGGGGGAAAGCTCCTACGAGCAGTACTTT. This sequence joins TRBV6-5 and TRBJ2-7; the D gene could be TRBD1 or TRBD2 (5 bases each). CDR1 and CDR2 from the germline V gene are MNHEY and SVGAGI. CDR3 length equals 16 residues.

In nucleotides, the CDR3 is TGCAGCGTTGTAATGGGGGGCATGGCCAATGAGCAGTTCTTC. Protein: CSVVMGGMANEQFF. The chain carries TRBV29-1 and TRBJ2-1; TRBD1 or TRBD2 may be the D gene (6 bases each). V was trimmed by 4 bases and J by 6 bases, leaving 16 bases between them. The CDR3 length is 14 residues. The germline V gene encodes CDR1 SQVTM and CDR2 ANQGSEA.

The rearrangement joins TRBV27 to TRBJ2-7; 13 bases agree with TRBD2. Germline-derived CDR1 and CDR2 are MNHEY and SMNVEV (reference sequence). This CDR3 contains 16 residues. The V gene end was trimmed by 5 bases and the J gene end by 7 bases; junction bases not matched to a gene: 11. The CDR3 DNA reads TGTGCCAGCAGTGATGGGACTAGCGGGGCCCATCGGGAGCAGTACTTC. It yields the protein CASSDGTSGAHREQYF.

The V and J genes are TRBV7-9 and TRBJ1-2, with TRBD1 identical over 10 bases. The CDR3 is made up of 15 amino acids. Germline V gives CDR1 SEHNR, CDR2 FQNEAQ (reference sequence). The J segment lost 3 bases and the V segment lost 5 bases, leaving 6 bases of the junction unmatched. CDR3 protein: CASSPPGQGHYGYTF. For the CDR3, the DNA is TGTGCCAGCAGCCCGCCGGGACAGGGGCACTATGGCTACACCTTC.

This chain connects TRBV7-8 to TRBJ2-4, with no clear D. The V and J ends lost 1 base and 6 bases respectively, with 13 bases between them. The CDR3 is 15 amino acids. Looked up from germline, CDR1 is SGHVS and CDR2 is FQNEAQ. The CDR3 nucleotides read TGTGCCAGCAGCTTAGTTCCAGAAGGTCGAAACATTCAGTACTTC. Translated, it gives CASSLVPEGRNIQYF. Supplemented by reference TRBV7-8 and TRBJ2-4, the full variable domain reads GAGVSQSPRYKVAKRGQDVALRCDPISGHVSLFWYQQALGQGPEFLTYFQNEAQLDKSGLPSDRFFAERPEGSVSTLKIQRTQQEDSAVYLCASSLVPEGRNIQYFGAGTRLSVL.

This chain uses TRBV15 with TRBJ2-5; maybe TRBD1 (5 bases). This CDR3 contains 12 residues. CDR1 and CDR2 from the germline V gene are LNHNV and YYDKDF (reference sequence). Trimming took 8 bases from V and 4 from J, leaving 11 bases between them. CDR3 DNA sequence: TGTGCCACCCGTGGCAGGGCAGAGACCCAGTACTTC. This translates into CATRGRAETQYF.

The gene calls are TRBV18 and TRBJ2-1, with D possibly TRBD2 on 6 matching bases. V lost 0 bases, J lost 7 bases, and 7 bases lay in between. The CDR3 has 13 residues. Germline values: CDR1 KGHSH, CDR2 LQKENI. CDR3 sequence: CASSPPAGNEQFF. The CDR3 DNA reads TGTGCCAGCTCACCACCGGCGGGAAATGAGCAGTTCTTC.

J is TRBJ2-1 and V is TRBV15, with D perhaps TRBD2 (6 bases). Trimming pared 4 bases from V and 2 bases from J, leaving 18 bases between. The CDR3 sequence is 17 residues long. Germline CDR1 reads LNHNV; CDR2 reads YYDKDF (reference sequence). In nucleotides, the CDR3 is TGTGCCACCAGCAACCCCCTCGAGCGGACTACCTACAATGAGCAGTTCTTC. Translation: CATSNPLERTTYNEQFF. The full variable domain, with the rest looked up from reference TRBV15 and TRBJ2-1, is DAMVIQNPRYQVTQFGKPVTLSCSQTLNHNVMYWYQQKSSQAPKLLFHYYDKDFNNEADTPDNFQSRRPNTSFCFLDIRSPGLGDTAMYLCATSNPLERTTYNEQFFGPGTRLTVL.

J is TRBJ2-6 and V is TRBV4-2, with D tentatively TRBD2 (6 bases). Per germline, CDR1 LGHNA and CDR2 YNFKEQ. V was trimmed by 6 bases and J by 0 bases, leaving 18 bases between them. This CDR3 contains 18 residues. CDR3 DNA sequence: TGTGCCAGCAGACCGGGGGACCGCACAACCTCTGGGGCCAACGTCCTGACTTTC. It codes for CASRPGDRTTSGANVLTF.

This chain connects TRBV9 to TRBJ1-2; D call uncertain. Germline-derived CDR1 and CDR2 are SGDLS and YYNGEE. The V gene lost 3 bases and the J gene lost 4 bases, with 13 bases spanning the gap. This CDR3 has 14 residues. CDR3 bases: TGTGCCAGCAGCGGATGGGGAGAGGGCTATGGCTACACCTTC. It specifies CASSGWGEGYGYTF.

This chain joins TRBV19 and TRBJ1-5; TRBD1 agrees at 8 bases. From germline, CDR1 is LNHDA and CDR2 SQIVND (reference sequence). J gave up 3 bases and V 10 bases, and 14 bases lay outside the gene matches. The CDR3 spans 16 residues. In DNA form, the CDR3 reads TGTGCCACCAGGAACTCCAGGGACAGGTTCAATCAGCCCCAGCATTTT. Translated, it gives CATRNSRDRFNQPQHF.

This chain connects TRBV9 to TRBJ2-7; D ambiguous. The germline V gene has CDR1 SGDLS and CDR2 YYNGEE. CDR3 size: 12 residues. Between the trimmed V and J ends, which lost 3 bases and 7 bases, there was a span of 11 bases. The CDR3: CASSAQPGEQYF. CDR3 bases: TGTGCCAGCAGCGCCCAACCAGGAGAGCAGTACTTC. Based on the CDR3 plus reference TRBV9 and TRBJ2-7, the full variable domain is DSGVTQTPKHLITATGQRVTLRCSPRSGDLSVYWYQQSLDQGLQFLIQYYNGEERAKGNILERFSAQQFPDLHSELNLSSLELGDSALYFCASSAQPGEQYFGPGTRLTVT.

The rearrangement joins TRBV5-6 to TRBJ2-1, with 7 bases that match TRBD2. Germline values: CDR1 SGHDT, CDR2 YYEEEE. The CDR3 runs 17 residues. The junction had 9 bases not matched to a gene; V was cut back by 3 bases and J by 0 bases. The chain's CDR3 is CASSSLSGTSSYNEQFF. In DNA, the CDR3 is TGTGCCAGCAGCTCATTAAGCGGGACCAGCTCCTACAATGAGCAGTTCTTC.

Concerning this clone: Other DNA sequences in the same sample also yield this CDR3. Here the CDR3 DNA reads TGTGCCAGTAGTCGGGACAACTACAATGAGCAGTTCTTC. This gives the protein CASSRDNYNEQFF. This chain connects TRBV19 to TRBJ2-1; D is perhaps TRBD1 (6 bases). Looked up from germline, CDR1 is LNHDA and CDR2 is SQIVND (reference sequence). The length of the CDR3 is 13 residues. Trimming pared 5 bases from V and 3 bases from J, leaving 8 bases between.

V gene TRBV11-2 combines with J gene TRBJ2-1, with D possibly being TRBD2 (5 bases). Germline lookup yields CDR1 SGHAT and CDR2 FQNNGV. The CDR3 contains 15 residues. V lost 2 bases and J 3 bases, leaving 11 bases between the germline ends. This chain's CDR3 is CASSLSASFYNEQFF. The CDR3 DNA reads as TGTGCCAGCAGCTTATCCGCTAGCTTCTACAATGAGCAGTTCTTC.

J is TRBJ2-1 and V is TRBV7-6, with D possibly being TRBD2 (6 bases). Trimming removed 3 bases from V and 9 bases from J, with 15 bases in between. Per germline, CDR1 SGHVS and CDR2 FNYEAQ. CDR3 size: 14 residues. The CDR3 spells CASSLSGTGGEQFF. For the CDR3, the DNA is TGTGCCAGCAGCTTGTCGGGTACCGGGGGTGAGCAGTTCTTC.

This chain joins TRBV27 and TRBJ2-4; D is possibly TRBD2 (5 bases). V lost 7 bases, J lost 2 bases, and 15 bases lay in between. The CDR3 loop spans 15 amino acids. Per the germline V gene, CDR1 is MNHEY and CDR2 is SMNVEV (reference sequence). Here the CDR3 DNA reads TGTGCCAGCACCGAGCGGACGGGGACCAAAAACATTCAGTACTTC. Translating it yields CASTERTGTKNIQYF.

The chain uses TRBV2 and TRBJ2-5; 7 bases are a match to TRBD1. This CDR3 contains 16 residues. The V segment lost 8 bases and the J segment 2 bases; nucleotides outside the gene matches: 14. CDR1 and CDR2 from the germline V gene are SNHLY and FYNNEI. The CDR3 nucleotides read TGTGCCAGCGGAGAGGACCGGGACAGCTCGCAAGAGACCCAGTACTTC. Protein: CASGEDRDSSQETQYF.